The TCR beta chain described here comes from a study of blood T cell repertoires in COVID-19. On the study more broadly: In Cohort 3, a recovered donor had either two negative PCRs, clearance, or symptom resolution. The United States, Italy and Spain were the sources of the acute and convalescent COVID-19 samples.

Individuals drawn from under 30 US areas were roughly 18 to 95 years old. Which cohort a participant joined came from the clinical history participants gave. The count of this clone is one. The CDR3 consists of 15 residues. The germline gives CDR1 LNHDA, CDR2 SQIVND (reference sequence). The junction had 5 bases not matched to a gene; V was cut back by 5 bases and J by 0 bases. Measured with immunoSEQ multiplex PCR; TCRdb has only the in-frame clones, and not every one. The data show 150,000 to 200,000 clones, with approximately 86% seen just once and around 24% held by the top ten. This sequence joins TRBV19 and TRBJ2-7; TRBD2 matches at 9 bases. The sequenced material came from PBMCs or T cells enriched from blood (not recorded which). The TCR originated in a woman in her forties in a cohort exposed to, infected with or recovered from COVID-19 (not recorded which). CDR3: CASSPVAGVSYEQYF. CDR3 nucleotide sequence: TGTGCCAGTAGTCCAGTAGCGGGGGTCTCCTACGAGCAGTACTTC. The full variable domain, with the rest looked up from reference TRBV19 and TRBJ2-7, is DGGITQSPKYLFRKEGQNVTLSCEQNLNHDAMYWYRQDPGQGLRLIYYSQIVNDFQKGDIAEGYSVSREKKESFPLTVTSAQKNPTAFYLCASSPVAGVSYEQYFGPGTRLTVT.